The source of this TCR beta chain is a study of post-analysis software for immune sequencing data. Study summary: Some patients lacked subtype; others had relapsing-remitting, secondary progressive or progressive-relapsing disease.

Trimming cost V 7 bases and J 1 base, with 13 bases left between them. CDR1 and CDR2 from the germline V gene are MNHNY and SVGAGI (reference sequence). The CDR3 loop spans 14 amino acids. Concerning this clonotype: Antigen: not known.

The authors incorporated unique molecular identifiers into the TCR beta cDNA libraries. Input amounts of about 0.85 to 10 million T cells were used. These gave 500,000 or so cDNA molecules, so each molecule approximated one T cell. TCRdb re-derived calls from the PCR reads in MiXCR, one entry per CDR3 protein. The sample includes hundreds of thousands of distinct CDR3 sequences, 53% of them seen just once. The study, taken as a whole, reports: For normalized Chao1 diversity, multiple sclerosis patients scored significantly lower than controls did. Co-batched samples clustered tightly together by F measure. TRBV5-6, TRBV5-1 and TRBV20-1 belonged to a set of about five TRBV segments that were more frequent in patients than controls.

The chain employs TRBV6-6 and TRBJ2-5; tentative D call: TRBD2 (6 bases). The receptor comes from a girl between 5 and 17 years old with multiple sclerosis. Sequenced: blood. In nucleotides, the CDR3 is TGTGCCAGCATGGATGGAGGGACCCAAGAGACCCAGTACTTC. It translates to CASMDGGTQETQYF.